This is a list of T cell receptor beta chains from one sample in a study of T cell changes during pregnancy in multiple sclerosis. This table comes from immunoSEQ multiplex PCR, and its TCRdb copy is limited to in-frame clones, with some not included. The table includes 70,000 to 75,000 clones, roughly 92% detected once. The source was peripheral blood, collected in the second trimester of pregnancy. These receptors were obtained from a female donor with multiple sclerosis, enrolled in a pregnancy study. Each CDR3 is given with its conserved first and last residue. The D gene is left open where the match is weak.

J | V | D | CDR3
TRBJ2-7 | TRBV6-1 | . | CASSEGAGTYEQYF
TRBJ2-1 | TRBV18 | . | CASSPSDFNEQFF
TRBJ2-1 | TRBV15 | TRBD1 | CATSIMTGVGYNEQFF
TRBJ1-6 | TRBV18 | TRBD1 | CASSPLGQGNSPLHF
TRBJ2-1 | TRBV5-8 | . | CASSFFRGDEQFF
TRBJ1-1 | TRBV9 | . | CASSPTRYGNTEAFF
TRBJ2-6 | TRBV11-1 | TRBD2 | CASSQKREALSGANVLTF
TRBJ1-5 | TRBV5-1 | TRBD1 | CASSFTGQRNQPQHF
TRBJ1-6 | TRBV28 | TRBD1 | CASSQTGGNSPLHF
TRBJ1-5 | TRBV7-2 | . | CASSLSANNQPQHF
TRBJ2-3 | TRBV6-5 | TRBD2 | CASSLGLAGSDTQYF
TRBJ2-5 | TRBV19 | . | CASSQGRGPQETQYF
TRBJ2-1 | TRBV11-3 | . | CASSPGVATSSYNEQFF
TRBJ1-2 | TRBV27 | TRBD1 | CASSTGQGIYGYTF
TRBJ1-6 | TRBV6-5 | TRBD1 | CASSYLPGQLNSPLHF
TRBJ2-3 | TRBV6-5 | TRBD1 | CASSFTGGTQYF
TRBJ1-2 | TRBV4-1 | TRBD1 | CASSQVGTAYGYTF
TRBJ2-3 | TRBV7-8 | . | CASLARGRTDTQYF
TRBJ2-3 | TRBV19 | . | CASSPRLETDTQYF
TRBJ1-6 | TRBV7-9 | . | CASTLDFGGNSPLHF
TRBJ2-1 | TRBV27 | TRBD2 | CASRPGTSGDNEQFF
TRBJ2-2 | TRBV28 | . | CATETVNTGELFF
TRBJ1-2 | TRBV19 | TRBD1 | CASSVRDRANYGYTF
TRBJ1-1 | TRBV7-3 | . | CASSLLNREAFF
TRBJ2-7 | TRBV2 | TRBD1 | CASSWDRDYEQYF
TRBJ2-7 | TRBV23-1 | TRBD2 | CASSLPAGVNFSYEQYF
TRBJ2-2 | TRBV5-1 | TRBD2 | CASSGGGITGELFF
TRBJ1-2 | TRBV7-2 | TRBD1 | CASSLGQGAYNYGYTF